The clone carrying this TCR beta chain was seen repeatedly, ten times or more. Antigen unknown. The sample comes from a study of response to subunit inactivated influenza vaccine. Findings and limits, study-wide: Authors proposed each seasonal influenza vaccination draws in few new T cells.

MiXCR, applied by TCRdb to the RT-PCR reads, yields one record per CDR3 protein. The data show under 550,000 distinct CDR3 sequences, 7.6% seen once. The origin of this receptor is a man in his fifties or sixties who received an inactivated influenza vaccine. Source: PBMCs from blood, taken around 25 months after vaccination.

This CDR3 reads CASGPRNSIPKNIQYF. DNA of the CDR3: TGTGCCAGCGGGCCTCGGAACTCGATTCCCAAAAACATTCAGTACTTC. The J gene is TRBJ2-4, the V gene TRBV6-1; D not resolved. V was cut by 8 bases and J by 2 bases, with 19 bases left in between. The germline CDR1 and CDR2 sequences are MNHNS and SASEGT. CDR3 length: 16 residues.